Each of the 11 T cell receptor beta chains below was sequenced from the same sample in a study of control samples from healthy donors and cancer patients. Data came from immunoSEQ multiplex PCR; TCRdb stores just in-frame clones and leaves some out. The data contain roughly 200,000 clones, about 94% of them singletons. Sequencing was carried out using blood. All receptors come from a man aged 45-65 years in good health.

This clone was detected once. CDR3 sequence reads: CATSRDRANEQFF. The CDR3 DNA reads as TGTGCCACCAGCAGGGACAGGGCCAATGAGCAGTTCTTC. The rearrangement uses TRBV15 and TRBJ2-1, with 8 bases aligning to TRBD1. The CDR3 consists of 13 residues. V shed 3 bases and J 6 bases; nucleotides not matched to a gene: 1. Germline CDR1 and CDR2: LNHNV and YYDKDF (reference sequence).

V gene TRBV6-2 or TRBV6-3 combines with J gene TRBJ2-3; 15 nucleotides agree with TRBD2. Trimming cost V 0 bases and J 2 bases; bases outside gene matches: 3. Germline-derived CDR1 and CDR2 are MNHEY and SVGEGT. The CDR3 consists of 18 residues. CDR3 loop: CASSYSGLAGGYTDTQYF. The CDR3 bases are TGTGCCAGCAGTTACTCGGGACTAGCGGGGGGTTACACAGATACGCAGTATTTT.

CDR3 nucleotide sequence: TGTGCCAGCAGCTTAGCGCCAAACACCGGGGAGCTGTTTTTT. Its protein product is CASSLAPNTGELFF. The rearrangement uses TRBV7-6 and TRBJ2-2; D is uncertain. CDR1 and CDR2 from the germline V gene are SGHVS and FNYEAQ. V shed 0 bases and J shed 2 bases, with 4 bases lying between them. The CDR3 totals 14 residues.

The chain recombines TRBV28 with TRBJ2-5; tentatively, D is TRBD1 or TRBD2 (6 bases each). V was clipped by 5 bases and J by 2 bases, with 15 bases between them. The CDR3 is 15 amino acids. CDR1 MDHEN and CDR2 SYDVKM come from the germline V gene. The CDR3 protein is CASSGAGTLQETQYF. The DNA for the CDR3 is TGTGCCAGCAGTGGCGCGGGGACACTTCAAGAGACCCAGTACTTC.

The V gene is TRBV6-1, the J gene TRBJ1-5, with D unresolved. Trimming stripped 0 bases from V and 5 bases from J, with 8 bases between. The CDR3 runs to 14 residues. Germline V gene lookup returns CDR1 MNHNS and CDR2 SASEGT. As DNA, the CDR3 is TGTGCCAGCAGTGAAGCGCTCCGGGATCAGCCCCAGCATTTT. Amino acids: CASSEALRDQPQHF.

The chain is built from TRBV5-1 and TRBJ1-5; 7 bases align to TRBD1. After removal of 5 bases from V and 1 base from J, the junction contained 6 bases not matched to a gene. Germline-derived CDR1 and CDR2 are SGHRS and YFSETQ. This CDR3 is 15 amino acids long. CDR3 DNA: TGCGCCAGCAGGGCTACAGGGGAAAGCAATCAGCCCCAGCATTTT. This translates into CASRATGESNQPQHF.

The chain uses TRBV29-1 and TRBJ2-1; D call uncertain. The CDR3 runs to 15 residues. Trimming took 4 bases from V and 6 from J, leaving 19 bases between them. CDR1 SQVTM and CDR2 ANQGSEA come from the germline V gene. The CDR3 region has the DNA TGCAGCGTTGTTCGTGTTGGACGCGCCCTCAATGAGCAGTTCTTC. Translation: CSVVRVGRALNEQFF.

This chain joins TRBV3-1 (or the pseudogene TRBV3-2) and TRBJ2-3; D perhaps matches TRBD1 (7 bases). Germline V lookup: CDR1 LGHDT, CDR2 YNNKEL (reference sequence). This CDR3 region has 14 residues. Trimming cost V 6 bases and J 5 bases, with 15 bases left between them. The CDR3 reads CASRLQGREDTQYF. For the CDR3, the DNA is TGTGCCAGCAGGCTACAGGGGCGGGAAGATACGCAGTATTTT.

The rearrangement links TRBV19 to TRBJ2-5; 8 bases agree with TRBD2. This CDR3 comprises 17 residues. Looked up from germline, CDR1 is LNHDA and CDR2 is SQIVND (reference sequence). J gave up 5 bases and V 0 bases, and 11 bases lay outside the gene matches. The CDR3 DNA reads TGTGCCAGTAGTATAGAAAGCGGGGGAACGGGTCGGGAGACCCAGTACTTC. It yields the protein CASSIESGGTGRETQYF.

The chain recombines TRBV27 with TRBJ1-5; TRBD1 matches at 8 bases. CDR3 size: 14 residues. The V and J ends lost 4 bases and 4 bases, in that order; junction bases with no gene match: 3. The germline CDR1 and CDR2 sequences are MNHEY and SMNVEV (reference sequence). This chain's CDR3 is CASSWTGRNQPQHF. CDR3 in DNA: TGTGCCAGCAGTTGGACAGGGCGGAATCAGCCCCAGCATTTT.

The CDR3 sequence: CASSLVGGRDGYTF. CDR3 DNA: TGTGCCAGCAGTTTAGTTGGGGGGCGCGACGGCTACACCTTC. The chain links TRBV28 to TRBJ1-2; D is possibly TRBD1 (6 bases). Trimming pared 2 bases from V and 8 bases from J, leaving 15 bases between. Germline lookup yields CDR1 MDHEN and CDR2 SYDVKM. This CDR3 region has 14 residues.